The 28 T cell receptor beta chains in this list originate from one sample, sequenced in a study of blood T cells in healthy people across ages (dated by TCRdb to the mid-2010s). Libraries were made using 5' RACE. For sequencing, an Illumina HiSeq 2500 was employed. The second PCR ran for roughly 7 to 11 cycles and used a J-beta primer mix along with a sample-barcoded 5' primer. Clones were called with MiXCR by TCRdb after fastp trimmed the public reads at Q25, and only in-frame beta chains were retained. One record per CDR3 amino acid sequence lists the most common genes and DNA. The sample includes about 620,000 distinct CDR3 sequences, with roughly half observed a single time. The ten top clones hold roughly 13% of the sample. Sequencing was done on a sample of blood. These receptors originate from an elderly woman in good health.

The chain combines TRBV9 with TRBJ2-1; the D is unclear. The DNA end favors TRBJ2-7, so the J call may be wrong. Germline CDR1 and CDR2: SGDLS and YYNGEE. This CDR3 has 12 amino acids. The CDR3 loop is CASSGLFDEQYF. Here the CDR3 DNA reads TGTGCCAGCAGCGGACTTTTCGATGAGCAGTACTTC.

V usage is TRBV9 and J usage is TRBJ2-2; unclear D gene. The V gene's germline CDR1 is SGDLS and CDR2 YYNGEE. Trimming cost V 0 bases and J 0 bases, with 9 bases left between them. The CDR3 has 16 amino acids. The CDR3 loop reads CASSVGVRANTGELFF. CDR3 DNA: TGTGCCAGCAGCGTAGGTGTGCGCGCGAACACCGGGGAGCTGTTTTTT. Variable domain in full (rest from reference TRBV9 and TRBJ2-2): DSGVTQTPKHLITATGQRVTLRCSPRSGDLSVYWYQQSLDQGLQFLIQYYNGEERAKGNILERFSAQQFPDLHSELNLSSLELGDSALYFCASSVGVRANTGELFFGEGSRLTVL.

This clonotype was detected many times. The chain carries TRBV21-1 and TRBJ1-6; the table's D gene call, TRBD1, was not cross checked with the DNA. TRBV21-1 is reported as a pseudogene. The CDR3 sequence is 16 residues long. CDR3 nucleotides: TGTGCCAGCAGCAAATCTCCCGGGACAGGGCTCTCACCCCTCCACTTT. It codes for CASSKSPGTGLSPLHF.

V gene TRBV12-3 or TRBV12-4 combines with J gene TRBJ2-7; 7 bases are shared with TRBD2. V lost 1 base, J lost 2 bases, and 5 bases stayed unmatched. CDR3 length equals 15 residues. Written as DNA, the CDR3 is TGTGCCAGCAGTTTAGAAGGTGGGGGGGCCTACGAGCAGTACTTC. This translates into CASSLEGGGAYEQYF.

Ten or more counts support this clonotype. This chain joins TRBV5-4 and TRBJ2-3; D is perhaps TRBD2 (5 bases). The germline gives CDR1 SGHNT, CDR2 YYREEE (reference sequence). There are 14 residues in the CDR3. The V and J ends lost 4 bases and 6 bases respectively, with 15 bases between them. The CDR3 DNA reads TGTGCCAGCAGCCTAATTCTGACGGGGGATACGCAGTATTTT. Its protein is CASSLILTGDTQYF.

This clonotype was seen ten or more times. The rearrangement uses TRBV12-3 or TRBV12-4 and TRBJ1-5; a possible D gene is TRBD1 (5 bases). The CDR3 covers 13 residues. Trimming stripped 11 bases from V and 2 bases from J, with 13 bases between. The CDR3 DNA is TGTGCCGCTTCGGGGGGGGGCAATCAGCCCCAGCATTTT. Translation gives CAASGGGNQPQHF.

V is TRBV6-5 and J is TRBJ2-5; 10 bases agree with TRBD1. Germline V lookup: CDR1 MNHEY, CDR2 SVGAGI. Trimming removed 0 bases from V and 2 bases from J; junction bases left unmatched: 9. The CDR3 spans 18 residues. The CDR3 nucleotides read TGTGCCAGCAGTTACTCGTTACCGGGACAGGGGATTCAAGAGACCCAGTACTTC. Translation: CASSYSLPGQGIQETQYF.

In this sample, this clonotype turned up many times. The chain couples TRBV10-1 to TRBJ2-7; D call uncertain. Germline V gene data show CDR1 as WNHNN and CDR2 as SYGVQD (reference sequence). V lost 7 bases and J lost 0, with 4 bases in between. The length of the CDR3 is 11 residues. The CDR3 sequence is CASTSSYEQYF. Written as DNA, the CDR3 is TGCGCCAGCACCAGCTCCTACGAGCAGTACTTC.

Notes on this clonotype: Since a much larger clone is just one base distant, this may be a read error. The chain employs TRBV13 and TRBJ2-7, with 7 bases matching TRBD1. The J call may be incorrect, as the DNA end agrees better with TRBJ2-4. The CDR3 sequence is 16 residues long. Looked up from germline, CDR1 is PRHDT and CDR2 is FYEKMQ (reference sequence). The CDR3 DNA reads TGTGCCAGCAGCTTCGCAGACAGGGCTCCCAAAGACATTCAGTACTTC. It is translated as CASSFADRAPKDIQYF.

The genes are TRBV4-2 and TRBJ1-1; D ambiguous. The CDR3 is 14 residues long. V was shortened by 4 bases and J by 6 bases, with 15 bases between the two germline ends. CDR1 and CDR2 (germline): LGHNA, YNFKEQ. The CDR3 sequence is CASSLSHSGSEAFF. The CDR3 DNA reads as TGTGCCAGCAGCCTTTCACACAGTGGATCTGAAGCTTTCTTT.

The V call is TRBV7-2, the J call TRBJ2-3; no reliable D call. Germline V gene sequence: CDR1 SGHTA, CDR2 FQGNSA. Trimming removed 1 base at V and 4 bases at J, with 12 bases between. The CDR3 length is 15 residues. The CDR3 is CASSLGLRVPDTQYF. Written as DNA, the CDR3 is TGTGCCAGCAGCTTAGGCTTAAGGGTTCCAGATACGCAGTATTTT.

In its sample, this clonotype was seen many times. The CDR3 protein is CASLTLETQYF. As DNA, the CDR3 is TGTGCCAGCTTAACCCTAGAGACCCAGTACTTC. The rearrangement links TRBV2 to TRBJ2-5, with D unresolved. V shed 8 bases and J shed 4 bases, with 8 bases lying between them. In germline, CDR1 is SNHLY, CDR2 FYNNEI. The CDR3 sequence is 11 residues long.

The chain recombines TRBV29-1 with TRBJ2-2; tentatively, D is TRBD1 (5 bases). The CDR3 has 13 residues. V was trimmed by 7 bases and J by 1 base, leaving 10 bases between them. Per the germline V gene, CDR1 is SQVTM and CDR2 is ANQGSEA. CDR3 coding DNA: TGCAGCGCAGGACAATTGAACACCGGGGAGCTGTTTTTT. The encoded protein is CSAGQLNTGELFF.

This clonotype was detected many times. The chain combines TRBV20-1 with TRBJ2-1, with TRBD2 identical over 10 bases. The V gene end was trimmed by 5 bases and the J gene end by 7 bases; junction bases not matched to a gene: 8. The CDR3 consists of 14 residues. Germline values: CDR1 DFQATT, CDR2 SNEGSKA (reference sequence). The CDR3 DNA follows: TGCAGTGCTTGGAGCGGGGGGGCTAGGAATGAGCAGTTCTTC. Protein product: CSAWSGGARNEQFF.

This clonotype has more than one count but fewer than ten. J is TRBJ2-1 and V is TRBV20-1, with a tentative D call TRBD2 (7 bases). Looked up from germline, CDR1 is DFQATT and CDR2 is SNEGSKA (reference sequence). This CDR3 has 16 residues. V lost 5 bases, J lost 12 bases, and 29 bases lay in between. The CDR3 loop is CSARGAAVRTSSSQFF. CDR3 nucleotide sequence: TGCAGTGCTCGGGGGGCCGCCGTTAGGACCAGCTCCTCGCAGTTCTTC.

To note about this clonotype: A read error may be the cause here, since a much bigger clone is one base away. The gene calls are TRBV7-9 and TRBJ1-6; the match to TRBD1 covers 9 bases. After removal of 0 bases from V and 8 bases from J, the junction contained 2 bases not matched to a gene. The CDR3 covers 15 residues. The germline gives CDR1 SEHNR, CDR2 FQNEAQ (reference sequence). CDR3 nucleotide sequence: TGTGCCAGCAGCTTAGCGCGGACAGGGGATTCACCCCTCCACTTT. Translating gives CASSLARTGDSPLHF.

The chain uses TRBV3-1 and TRBJ2-3; D gene uncertain. The CDR3 covers 13 residues. Trimming removed 1 base at V and 4 bases at J, with 6 bases between. The germline V gene has CDR1 LGHDT and CDR2 YNNKEL (reference sequence). CDR3 region: CASSQGGSDTQYF. DNA of the CDR3: TGTGCCAGCAGCCAAGGAGGCTCAGATACGCAGTATTTT.

The rearrangement uses TRBV6-5 and TRBJ2-3, with D perhaps TRBD2 (5 bases). The V end lost 0 bases, the J end lost 8 bases, and 12 bases lay between the germline ends. The germline V gene has CDR1 MNHEY and CDR2 SVGAGI. This CDR3 is built from 14 residues. CDR3 protein: CASSYSAARVTQYF. Here the CDR3 DNA reads TGTGCCAGCAGTTACTCAGCGGCTAGGGTTACGCAGTATTTT.

This clonotype was counted at least ten times. A clone one base away is much larger, so this may be a read error. The chain links TRBV20-1 to TRBJ2-5; 8 bases align to TRBD2. After removal of 6 bases from V and 11 bases from J, the junction contained 17 bases not matched to a gene. The germline V gene encodes CDR1 DFQATT and CDR2 SNEGSKA (reference sequence). The CDR3 has 14 residues. CDR3 coding DNA: TGCAGTGCGGGGAAGGGGACTAGTCGTAATGAGCAGTACTTC. As protein: CSAGKGTSRNEQYF.

Turning to this clonotype: A much larger clone sits a single nucleotide away, making a read error possible. The gene calls are TRBV12-3 or TRBV12-4 and TRBJ1-1; 8 nucleotides match TRBD1. The CDR3 contains 17 residues. The CDR3 loop reads CVSSRFPGDRLNTEAFF. CDR3 DNA: TGTGTCAGCAGCCGATTTCCGGGGGACAGGTTGAACACTGAAGCTTTCTTT.

The chain combines TRBV7-2 with TRBJ1-1, with D perhaps TRBD1 (6 bases). V lost 2 bases to trimming and J lost 12 bases, with 16 bases between them. The CDR3 has 13 amino acids. Germline V gives CDR1 SGHTA, CDR2 FQGNSA. The CDR3 loop reads CASSLSEGGMTFF. CDR3 nucleotides: TGTGCCAGCAGCTTATCGGAGGGGGGCATGACTTTCTTT.

This chain connects TRBV7-2 to TRBJ2-1; 9 nucleotides match TRBD2. V was clipped by 3 bases and J by 4 bases; unmatched bases: 13. Germline V CDR1 and CDR2: SGHTA, FQGNSA. CDR3 size: 18 residues. The CDR3 loop is CASSFSEAGGPGYNEQFF. CDR3 nucleotides: TGTGCCAGCAGCTTCTCGGAGGCGGGAGGGCCGGGGTACAATGAGCAGTTCTTC.

Regarding this clonotype: A much larger clone differs by one base, so this may be a read error. The V gene is TRBV28, the J gene TRBJ2-3, with a tentative D call TRBD2 (6 bases). CDR3 length: 15 amino acids. Trimming removed 4 bases from V and 2 bases from J, with 13 bases in between. CDR1 and CDR2 (germline): MDHEN, SYDVKM. CDR3 loop: CASSSGTATTDTQYF. The CDR3, as DNA: TGTGCCAGCAGTTCAGGGACTGCCACCACAGATACGCAGTATTTT.

V usage is TRBV5-4 and J usage is TRBJ2-1; D perhaps matches TRBD2 (5 bases). V was cut by 4 bases and J by 9 bases, with 14 bases left in between. Germline V gene sequence: CDR1 SGHNT, CDR2 YYREEE (reference sequence). The CDR3 is 13 residues long. The CDR3 nucleotides read TGTGCCAGCAGCGTGGACTGGGCTGGTGAGCAGTTCTTC. Translated, it gives CASSVDWAGEQFF.

The chain carries TRBV6-2 or TRBV6-3 and TRBJ1-1; D call uncertain. Germline loops: CDR1 MNHEY, CDR2 SVGEGT. The CDR3 is made up of 13 amino acids. The ends were cut back, 2 bases at V and 8 bases at J, with 12 bases in the middle. CDR3 sequence reads: CASSYDAGMEAFF. CDR3 sequence (DNA): TGTGCCAGCAGTTACGACGCGGGAATGGAAGCTTTCTTT.

V and J are TRBV4-3 and TRBJ2-4; D possibly corresponds to TRBD2 (6 bases). The J call may be mistaken, given a closer DNA end match to TRBJ2-5. This CDR3 spans 13 amino acids. Looked up from germline, CDR1 is LGHNA and CDR2 is YSLEER. For the CDR3, the DNA is TGCGCCAGCAACAACGGGGGTTTGGAGACCCAGTACTTC. This translates into CASNNGGLETQYF.

The V gene is TRBV20-1, the J gene TRBJ2-1; weak D call: TRBD2 (5 bases). The CDR3 loop spans 12 amino acids. Germline V gene sequence: CDR1 DFQATT, CDR2 SNEGSKA (reference sequence). The V end was cut by 3 bases, the J end by 8 bases, with 11 bases between. CDR3 sequence reads: CSASLRAHEQFF. In nucleotides, the CDR3 is TGCAGTGCTAGCTTGCGGGCGCATGAGCAGTTCTTC.

The V call is TRBV27, the J call TRBJ2-7, with TRBD1 as a possible D gene (7 bases). Germline CDR1 and CDR2: MNHEY and SMNVEV (reference sequence). The CDR3 covers 15 residues. V gave up 1 base and J gave up 2 bases, with 12 bases separating them. The CDR3 nucleotides read TGTGCCAGCAGTTTATGGCAGGGGGGAACCTACGAGCAGTACTTC. Translation: CASSLWQGGTYEQYF.